Listed here is a single T cell receptor beta chain. The clone's antigen remains unknown. Base quality data are lacking; no much larger clone is found one base away. The sample originates from a study of blood T cell repertoires in COVID-19 (TCRdb year 2020). Describing the broader study: Samples covering the acute and convalescent phases of COVID-19 were provided by collaborators in the United States, Italy and Spain. Samples came from the ongoing ImmuneRACE study (first 160 participants) plus 1,254 subjects from 6 global collaborators. The sample metadata nearly always contained a de-identified subject ID, COVID-19 status, age in years and sex. Where HLA class I and class II types were available, the types were taken from metadata supplied by the sample provider, not from assay-based typing. Deeply sampled blood TCRbeta repertoires from subjects exposed to, actively infected with, or recovered from COVID-19 were included in the dataset. A freely available public database, intended as a resource for researchers studying the immune response to SARS-CoV-2, is where the repertoires were released. The prospective study material was composed of cDNA or gDNA derived from T cells, B-cell-depleted T cells, or PBMCs.

TCRbeta CDR3 regions were amplified from genomic DNA by means of the immunoSEQ Assay, a bias-controlled multiplex PCR. Per the authors' processing: The number of nucleated cells in each sample was estimated from the amplification of reference gene primers within the assay. To quantify the absolute abundance of each unique TCRbeta CDR3 rearrangement, sequence reads were collapsed and filtered. Productive Simpson clonality was computed per sample as the square root of Simpson's diversity index over productive rearrangements. Entries here come from immuneACCESS through TCRdb and include only in-frame sequences with V and J called. Some clones fail to appear in such tables; in the studies checked, an unresolved V gene covers under half of the shortfall, and the cause of the remainder is unknown. That table is the source of V, J and clone size, and D and trimming were worked out from the DNA. The table for this sample lists around 190,000 clones; 70% to 90% of them were counted only once. In total, the top ten clones hold roughly a sixth of the sample.

Overall study results and their limits: The amount of clinical and demographic metadata varied by source and participant and was provided uncurated.

The CDR3 has 16 amino acids, counting the end cysteine and phenylalanine. Kept here is only the CDR3 DNA, which spans 48 bases and is read in frame from base 1. The germline V gene sets CDR1 to SGDLS and CDR2 to YYNGEE. A distance of 17 bases separates the germline ends of V and J, which lose 4 bases and 0 bases respectively. At one collaborating source in Seattle, patients were enrolled during active infection and were followed longitudinally through the course of disease. Whole blood was collected in K2EDTA tubes by collaborating institutions according to the institutions' own protocols. Collaborator samples were shipped for TCRbeta analysis as frozen whole blood, isolated PBMCs, or DNA extracted from either sample type.

The rearrangement combines TRBV9 with TRBJ2-7; a weak D assignment points to TRBD2 (6 bases agree). The sequence derives from a middle-aged man with COVID-19, enrolled during active disease. Specimen: peripheral blood. The DNA reads as follows: TGTGCCAGCAGCCCCTCGGGGGTGGAGTTCTCCTACGAGCAGTACTTC. This is translated as CASSPSGVEFSYEQYF.